This TCR beta chain was sequenced in a study of T cells in Graves' hyperthyroidism and ophthalmopathy. Study results and limitations: Ophthalmopathy was identified by the model a median about six months ahead of onset. Blood also contained most expanded thyroid clonotypes above 0.001.

It was RNA transcripts that yielded the amplified TCR beta CDR3 regions. The HTBI primer set was used in a first-round RT-PCR of the TCR CDR3. TCRdb fed the multiplex PCR reads into MiXCR, producing one record per CDR3 protein. The sample contains approximately 720,000 distinct CDR3 sequences, roughly a sixth of which appear only once. Concerning this clonotype: Its matching antigen is unknown.

The CDR3 has 14 amino acids. The V gene lost 7 bases and the J gene lost 6 bases, with 16 bases spanning the gap. Blood dates from first hyperthyroidism diagnosis, before any ophthalmopathy symptoms. More than 9.5 ml fresh peripheral blood yielded the PBMCs. The specimen was blood. The chain couples TRBV12-3 or TRBV12-4 to TRBJ2-1, with TRBD1 as a possible D gene (6 bases). The TCR originated in a woman between 50 and 59 years old with Graves' hyperthyroidism that later progressed to Graves' ophthalmopathy. CDR3 sequence reads: CASKVRGGFNEQFF. CDR3 coding DNA: TGTGCCAGCAAGGTCCGAGGGGGTTTCAATGAGCAGTTCTTC.